This entry is about one T cell receptor (beta chain). What it recognizes is unknown. The sample originates from a study of cytomegalovirus exposure and HLA in healthy donors. Whole-study context: The use of the same platform for the 90 to 150 validation repertoires and the 550 to 850 first-cohort repertoires was reported by a later analysis. Study-wide points: The study listed approximately 170 cytomegalovirus-associated TCR beta chains. Most TCRs appeared rarely, but some public TCRs recurred in many donors.

Using immunoSEQ multiplex PCR, the repertoire was profiled, and TCRdb retains in-frame clones only, with some absent. Of roughly 100,000 clones listed, about 88% are singletons. The CDR3 loop spans 15 amino acids. Germline V CDR1 and CDR2: MDHEN, SYDVKM. Trimming took 5 bases from V and 4 from J, leaving 15 bases between them. The receptor was derived from a woman younger than 35 in good health and CMV-seropositive. V gene TRBV28 combines with J gene TRBJ1-5; D unclear. Sequencing was performed on PBMCs. As DNA, the CDR3 is TGTGCCAGCAGTGACGGACTGCCGCGGAATCAGCCCCAGCATTTT. Translating gives CASSDGLPRNQPQHF.